The 27 T cell receptor beta chains below come from one sample, sequenced in a study of cytomegalovirus exposure and HLA in healthy donors. PCR used 60 Vbeta primers and 13 Jbeta primers. Assay: immunoSEQ multiplex PCR; the TCRdb copy retains only in-frame clones and omits some. This sample's table reports 90,000 to 100,000 clones. The sequencing sample was made of PBMCs. All receptors derive from a woman in her 30s in good health and CMV-seronegative.

J is TRBJ2-7 and V is TRBV2, with TRBD1 matching 7 bases. Germline V CDR1 and CDR2: SNHLY, FYNNEI. CDR3 length: 12 amino acids. With 3 bases clipped from V and 9 bases from J, the junction kept 5 bases outside the gene matches. In DNA form, the CDR3 reads TGTGCCAGCAGTGAGGACAGGCAAGGGCAGTACTTC. Its translation is CASSEDRQGQYF.

The J gene is TRBJ1-3, the V gene TRBV4-1, with D unresolved. The CDR3 has 15 residues. The germline CDR1 and CDR2 sequences are MGHRA and YSYEKL. V was cut by 1 base and J by 0 bases, with 7 bases left in between. The CDR3 DNA reads as TGCGCCAGCAGCCAAGGACTTCTCTCTGGAAACACCATATATTTT. Protein product: CASSQGLLSGNTIYF.

The chain combines TRBV15 with TRBJ2-1; 9 nucleotides agree with TRBD2. The CDR3 has 15 residues. Germline V gene lookup returns CDR1 LNHNV and CDR2 YYDKDF (reference sequence). J was trimmed by 7 bases and V by 0 bases; bases with no gene match: 4. The CDR3 DNA reads TGTGCCACCAGCAGAGAACGGGCGGGAGGGAATGAGCAGTTCTTC. Translating gives CATSRERAGGNEQFF.

The J gene is TRBJ2-7, the V gene TRBV28; 10 positions match TRBD1. Per germline, CDR1 MDHEN and CDR2 SYDVKM. J gave up 6 bases and V 4 bases, and 9 bases lay outside the gene matches. The CDR3 is 15 amino acids. Here the CDR3 reads CASSSPGQGSSEQYF. The CDR3 DNA is TGTGCCAGCAGTTCTCCGGGACAGGGGAGCTCCGAGCAGTACTTC.

This rearrangement joins TRBV7-9 to TRBJ2-7, with D tentatively TRBD1 (6 bases). Germline lookup yields CDR1 SEHNR and CDR2 FQNEAQ (reference sequence). V lost 5 bases and J 7 bases, leaving 15 bases between the germline ends. The CDR3 runs to 13 residues. This CDR3 reads CASSLGDILEQYF. The CDR3, as DNA: TGTGCCAGCAGCCTGGGGGACATCTTAGAGCAGTACTTC.

The rearrangement links TRBV18 to TRBJ1-1; D gene uncertain. The ends were cut back, 3 bases at V and 1 base at J, with 18 bases in the middle. Germline lookup yields CDR1 KGHSH and CDR2 LQKENI. The CDR3 loop spans 17 amino acids. The CDR3 bases are TGTGCCAGCTCACCCGTTTCCGTCGGGGTTCGGAACACTGAAGCTTTCTTT. Translating it yields CASSPVSVGVRNTEAFF.

The chain couples TRBV9 to TRBJ1-2; D may be TRBD1 (5 bases). CDR3 length equals 14 residues. The germline CDR1 and CDR2 sequences are SGDLS and YYNGEE. Trimming took 0 bases from V and 3 from J, leaving 9 bases between them. The chain's CDR3 is CASSVVDSDYGYTF. CDR3 DNA: TGTGCCAGCAGCGTAGTCGACAGCGACTATGGCTACACCTTC.

This chain links TRBV5-1 with TRBJ1-3; D is uncertain. The CDR3 sequence is 14 residues long. CDR1 and CDR2 from the germline V gene are SGHRS and YFSETQ. Deletions cut 1 base from V and 2 bases from J, with 7 bases between. As DNA, the CDR3 is TGCGCCAGCAGCTTGAAGTCAGCTGGAAACACCATATATTTT. Translated: CASSLKSAGNTIYF.

The gene calls are TRBV5-4 and TRBJ1-5; a weak D match, TRBD1 (6 bases). Germline V gene data show CDR1 as SGHNT and CDR2 as YYREEE (reference sequence). This CDR3 has 18 residues. Deletions cut 1 base from V and 0 bases from J, with 17 bases between. The CDR3 spells CASSLWGHRVISNQPQHF. CDR3 coding DNA: TGTGCCAGCAGCTTGTGGGGGCACAGGGTTATTAGCAATCAGCCCCAGCATTTT.

This chain connects TRBV28 to TRBJ2-1, with 11 nucleotides matching TRBD2. Germline CDR1 is MDHEN and CDR2 is SYDVKM. Trimming removed 7 bases from V and 7 bases from J; junction bases left unmatched: 15. This CDR3 has 17 amino acids. The CDR3 DNA sequence: TGTGCCAGCACCCCTGGCTTAGCGGGGGGGCCGGGGAATGAGCAGTTCTTC. Its translation: CASTPGLAGGPGNEQFF.

The chain links TRBV9 to TRBJ1-1, with unresolved D. CDR3 length equals 14 residues. V lost 0 bases to trimming and J lost 1 base, with 7 bases between them. Per the germline V gene, CDR1 is SGDLS and CDR2 is YYNGEE. This CDR3 reads CASSVAGQNTEAFF. The CDR3 nucleotides read TGTGCCAGCAGCGTAGCGGGTCAGAACACTGAAGCTTTCTTT.

The CDR3 loop is CASSEHRGCMGSQHF. CDR3 DNA: TGCGCCAGCAGTGAACACAGGGGGTGTATGGGGTCCCAGCATTTT. The V and J genes are TRBV10-1 and TRBJ1-5, with 8 nucleotides matching TRBD1. This CDR3 spans 15 amino acids. Trimming at V came to 3 bases and at J to 11 bases, leaving 12 bases not matched to a gene. From germline, CDR1 is WNHNN and CDR2 SYGVQD (reference sequence).

The V and J genes are TRBV6-6 and TRBJ2-5, with D possibly being TRBD2 (5 bases). The last part of the DNA fits TRBJ2-7 better; the J call may be wrong. CDR3 length: 16 amino acids. CDR1 MNHNY and CDR2 SVGAGI come from the germline V gene (reference sequence). The CDR3 loop is CASSSSLERAPYEQYF. As DNA, the CDR3 is TGTGCCAGCAGTTCCTCACTCGAGAGGGCCCCTTACGAGCAGTACTTC.

This chain links TRBV5-1 with TRBJ2-2; D is unclear. Germline V gives CDR1 SGHRS, CDR2 YFSETQ. The CDR3 has 16 residues. Trimming removed 0 bases from V and 2 bases from J, with 11 bases in between. The CDR3 coding sequence is TGCGCCAGCAGCTTGGTTGCAGGCTTAAACACCGGGGAGCTGTTTTTT. Its translation: CASSLVAGLNTGELFF.

The rearrangement uses TRBV5-1 and TRBJ1-4, with a weak D call TRBD1 (5 bases). The V gene's germline CDR1 is SGHRS and CDR2 YFSETQ. The V gene lost 0 bases and the J gene lost 2 bases, with 11 bases spanning the gap. There are 16 residues in the CDR3. In DNA form, the CDR3 reads TGCGCCAGCAGCTTGGACGGGGGGTCGACTAATGAAAAACTGTTTTTT. Its protein product is CASSLDGGSTNEKLFF. Using reference TRBV5-1 and TRBJ1-4 for the parts outside the CDR3, the full variable domain is KAGVTQTPRYLIKTRGQQVTLSCSPISGHRSVSWYQQTPGQGLQFLFEYFSETQRNKGNFPGRFSGRQFSNSRSEMNVSTLELGDSALYLCASSLDGGSTNEKLFFGSGTQLSVL.

V and J are TRBV5-1 and TRBJ1-5; D gene unclear. Germline V gene sequence: CDR1 SGHRS, CDR2 YFSETQ. The V and J ends lost 0 bases and 0 bases respectively, with 10 bases between them. The length of the CDR3 is 16 residues. The CDR3: CASSLAGENSNQPQHF. CDR3 sequence (DNA): TGCGCCAGCAGCTTGGCGGGTGAAAATAGCAATCAGCCCCAGCATTTT.

This sequence joins TRBV27 and TRBJ2-3; TRBD2 matches 7 bases. Germline V gene lookup returns CDR1 MNHEY and CDR2 SMNVEV (reference sequence). This CDR3 is 16 amino acids long. V trimming: 0 bases; J trimming: 2 bases; junction bases outside the gene matches: 5. The CDR3 sequence is CASSLSAGRATDTQYF. CDR3 in DNA: TGTGCCAGCAGTTTATCGGCGGGGAGGGCCACAGATACGCAGTATTTT.

V is TRBV28 and J is TRBJ2-3; 14 bases are a match to TRBD2. Per germline, CDR1 MDHEN and CDR2 SYDVKM. The CDR3 has 15 residues. V lost 5 bases and J lost 8; bases outside the gene matches: 6. The CDR3 nucleotides are TGTGCCAGCAGTAAGGGACTAGCGGGAGCTTTTACGCAGTATTTT. Translated, it gives CASSKGLAGAFTQYF. Filled out from reference TRBV28 and TRBJ2-3, the complete variable domain reads DVKVTQSSRYLVKRTGEKVFLECVQDMDHENMFWYRQDPGLGLRLIYFSYDVKMKEKGDIPEGYSVSREKKERFSLILESASTNQTSMYLCASSKGLAGAFTQYFGPGTRLTVL.

J is TRBJ1-5 and V is TRBV4-1, with D tentatively TRBD1 (6 bases). The V end was cut by 3 bases, the J end by 4 bases, with 19 bases between. Germline lookup yields CDR1 MGHRA and CDR2 YSYEKL. The CDR3 totals 17 residues. In nucleotides, the CDR3 is TGCGCCAGCAGCCAGAATCCGGACGGGGGGCCTAATCAGCCCCAGCATTTT. Translation gives CASSQNPDGGPNQPQHF.

V is TRBV5-1 and J is TRBJ2-5; weak D call: TRBD1 (5 bases). There are 13 residues in the CDR3. V was clipped by 4 bases and J by 4 bases, with 11 bases between them. CDR1 and CDR2 (germline): SGHRS, YFSETQ. The CDR3 DNA follows: TGCGCCAGCAGCCCATTAAGGGGAGAGACCCAGTACTTC. Its translation: CASSPLRGETQYF.

The chain's CDR3 is CASSQGPQGISGNTIYF. In DNA form, the CDR3 reads TGCGCCAGCAGCCAAGGACCACAGGGAATCTCTGGAAACACCATATATTTT. The chain combines TRBV4-1 with TRBJ1-3; tentative D call: TRBD1 (6 bases). V was shortened by 1 base and J by 0 bases, with 13 bases between the two germline ends. Per the germline V gene, CDR1 is MGHRA and CDR2 is YSYEKL. The CDR3 runs 17 residues.

The chain links TRBV2 to TRBJ1-3, with D possibly matching TRBD1 (6 bases). In germline, CDR1 is SNHLY, CDR2 FYNNEI. With 8 bases removed from V and 1 base from J, the gap between germline ends came to 9 bases. The CDR3 extends over 13 amino acids. This CDR3 is CASEGESGNTIYF. The CDR3, as DNA: TGTGCCAGCGAGGGGGAATCTGGAAACACCATATATTTT.

J is TRBJ2-7 and V is TRBV6-1, with 8 bases fitting TRBD1. Germline values: CDR1 MNHNS, CDR2 SASEGT. V was pared by 6 bases and J by 0 bases, with 7 bases of the junction left unmatched. The CDR3 totals 15 residues. The CDR3 spells CASSQGQDFSYEQYF. The CDR3 bases are TGTGCCAGCAGCCAGGGACAGGACTTCTCCTACGAGCAGTACTTC.

The gene calls are TRBV27 and TRBJ2-7; 7 bases match TRBD2. Germline CDR1 reads MNHEY; CDR2 reads SMNVEV (reference sequence). The CDR3 length is 16 residues. V lost 7 bases and J lost 3; bases outside the gene matches: 15. CDR3: CASKSSVGGGIYEQYF. CDR3 in DNA: TGTGCCAGCAAAAGTTCGGTGGGGGGAGGGATCTACGAGCAGTACTTC.

V is TRBV29-1 and J is TRBJ2-1; 9 bases agree with TRBD2. V shed 3 bases, J shed 4 bases, and the junction held 7 bases outside the gene matches. Germline CDR1 SQVTM, CDR2 ANQGSEA. CDR3 length equals 15 residues. The CDR3 loop is CSVDLGTSRYNEQFF. As DNA, the CDR3 is TGCAGCGTTGACCTCGGGACTAGCAGGTACAATGAGCAGTTCTTC.

The rearrangement uses TRBV19 and TRBJ2-3; TRBD2 is a possible D gene (5 bases). The CDR3 is made up of 16 amino acids. V was pared by 4 bases and J by 0 bases, with 14 bases between. Germline-derived CDR1 and CDR2 are LNHDA and SQIVND (reference sequence). The CDR3 DNA is TGTGCCAGTAGTAGGACTCCGAGTATTAGCACAGATACGCAGTATTTT. Its protein is CASSRTPSISTDTQYF.

The genes are TRBV5-6 and TRBJ2-2, with D possibly TRBD1 on 5 matching bases. This CDR3 is 17 amino acids long. CDR1 SGHDT and CDR2 YYEEEE come from the germline V gene. V dropped 0 bases and J dropped 3 bases, with 15 bases sitting between them. DNA for the CDR3: TGTGCCAGCAGCTTGGGTTGGCAGGGCTCCGACACCGGGGAGCTGTTTTTT. As protein: CASSLGWQGSDTGELFF.